Each of the 17 T cell receptor beta chains below was sequenced from the same sample in a study of blood T cell repertoires in COVID-19. Method: immunoSEQ multiplex PCR; TCRdb's copy keeps in-frame clones and lacks some. The data hold under 100,000 clones, with 75% to 90% observed a single time. The sequenced material came from peripheral blood. The receptors shown here come from a woman aged 70-85 years with acute or convalescent COVID-19.

This chain links TRBV18 with TRBJ1-3; D is unclear. Germline-derived CDR1 and CDR2 are KGHSH and LQKENI. Trimming cost V 3 bases and J 6 bases, with 12 bases left between them. CDR3 length: 14 amino acids. The CDR3 protein is CASSPALSENTIYF. DNA of the CDR3: TGTGCCAGCTCACCGGCCTTAAGTGAAAACACCATATATTTT. The entire variable domain, with the rest obtained from reference TRBV18 and TRBJ1-3, is as follows: NAGVMQNPRHLVRRRGQEARLRCSPMKGHSHVYWYRQLPEEGLKFMVYLQKENIIDESGMPKERFSAEFPKEGPSILRIQQVVRGDSAAYFCASSPALSENTIYFGEGSWLTVV.

This chain joins TRBV5-6 and TRBJ1-6; the D gene is possibly TRBD1 (5 bases). V shed 0 bases and J shed 9 bases, with 22 bases lying between them. The CDR3 has 18 amino acids. From germline, CDR1 is SGHDT and CDR2 YYEEEE. The DNA for the CDR3 is TGTGCCAGCAGCTTGGGTTTTAGCAGGGCGACGGGAGGTTCACCCCTCCACTTT. Translation gives CASSLGFSRATGGSPLHF.

This clone appeared once. The chain couples TRBV30 to TRBJ1-1; 9 nucleotides line up with TRBD1. The CDR3 loop spans 13 amino acids. Germline V CDR1 and CDR2: GTSNPN, SVGIG (reference sequence). The ends lost 3 bases at V and 5 bases at J; junction bases unmatched: 4. The CDR3, as DNA: TGTGCCTGGAGGGGACAGGGTGGAACTGAAGCTTTCTTT. Amino acids: CAWRGQGGTEAFF. Filled out from reference TRBV30 and TRBJ1-1, the complete variable domain reads SQTIHQWPATLVQPVGSPLSLECTVEGTSNPNLYWYRQAAGRGLQLLFYSVGIGQISSEVPQNLSASRPQDRQFILSSKKLLLSDSGFYLCAWRGQGGTEAFFGQGTRLTVV.

J is TRBJ2-3 and V is TRBV11-1, with a weak D call TRBD2 (6 bases). Per germline, CDR1 SGHAT and CDR2 FQDESV (reference sequence). CDR3 length: 15 residues. V lost 4 bases and J lost 6, with 17 bases in between. The CDR3 DNA sequence: TGTGCCAGCAGCTCCCGGGACTCCCTTGGGGATACGCAGTATTTT. Translating gives CASSSRDSLGDTQYF.

This chain connects TRBV28 to TRBJ1-4, with 9 positions matching TRBD1. There are 15 residues in the CDR3. Losses at the gene ends were 7 bases for V and 4 bases for J; bases not matched to a gene: 7. Looked up from germline, CDR1 is MDHEN and CDR2 is SYDVKM. This CDR3 reads CASNYPGQGNEKLFF. The CDR3, as DNA: TGTGCCAGCAACTATCCGGGACAGGGTAATGAAAAACTGTTTTTT.

This clone was counted a single time. This rearrangement joins TRBV29-1 to TRBJ2-1; D possibly corresponds to TRBD2 (7 bases). The CDR3 is 14 amino acids. Germline V gene data show CDR1 as SQVTM and CDR2 as ANQGSEA. Trimming stripped 6 bases from V and 12 bases from J, with 24 bases between. CDR3 loop: CSVRGGGALGGQFF. The CDR3 region has the DNA TGCAGCGTGCGGGGCGGGGGCGCCTTAGGTGGGCAGTTCTTC.

The V call is TRBV2, the J call TRBJ2-2, with 9 bases matching TRBD2. The CDR3 is 16 amino acids. Trimming cost V 4 bases and J 1 base; bases outside gene matches: 4. Germline CDR1 SNHLY, CDR2 FYNNEI. The CDR3 loop reads CASSAAGGRNTGELFF. The CDR3, as DNA: TGTGCCAGCAGTGCGGCGGGGGGGAGGAACACCGGGGAGCTGTTTTTT.

This chain connects TRBV19 to TRBJ1-1, with 9 bases lining up with TRBD1. Germline CDR1 LNHDA, CDR2 SQIVND (reference sequence). The trim removed 6 bases at V and 5 bases at J, leaving 7 bases unmatched. CDR3 length equals 14 residues. The CDR3 reads CASRRGQGGTEAFF. The CDR3 DNA is TGTGCCAGTAGGAGGGGACAGGGTGGTACTGAAGCTTTCTTT.

This clone came up a few times. The gene calls are TRBV5-6 and TRBJ1-2; the D gene is possibly TRBD1 (6 bases). Germline CDR1 and CDR2: SGHDT and YYEEEE. Trimming took off 0 bases at V and 4 bases at J, with 16 bases between the two ends. This CDR3 contains 16 residues. CDR3 region: CASSLAAGAEGYGYTF. In nucleotides, the CDR3 is TGTGCCAGCAGCTTGGCCGCGGGGGCAGAAGGCTATGGCTACACCTTC.

In this sample, this clone turned up once. CDR3 nucleotides: TGCAGTGCTAGTATTTATCAGGGCCAGCCCCAGCATTTT. It yields the protein CSASIYQGQPQHF. The rearrangement links TRBV20-1 to TRBJ1-5; D is possibly TRBD1 (5 bases). Per the germline V gene, CDR1 is DFQATT and CDR2 is SNEGSKA (reference sequence). V lost 3 bases, J lost 7 bases, and 13 bases lay in between. The CDR3 covers 13 residues.

This chain uses TRBV18 with TRBJ2-2; TRBD2 matches 7 bases. V trimming: 3 bases; J trimming: 5 bases; junction bases outside the gene matches: 18. The CDR3 covers 19 residues. Germline V gene data show CDR1 as KGHSH and CDR2 as LQKENI. The CDR3 sequence: CASSPDRGLTGGRTGELFF. Here the CDR3 DNA reads TGTGCCAGCTCACCCGACCGGGGACTAACGGGAGGTCGGACCGGGGAGCTGTTTTTT.

The chain has TRBV5-1 and TRBJ2-5, with D tentatively TRBD1 (6 bases). The germline gives CDR1 SGHRS, CDR2 YFSETQ. Trimming left V 3 bases short and J 5 bases short, with 8 bases between. The CDR3 is 12 amino acids. In DNA, the CDR3 is TGCGCCAGCAGCTCAACAGGGGAGACCCAGTACTTC. Translating gives CASSSTGETQYF. Supplemented by reference TRBV5-1 and TRBJ2-5, the full variable domain reads KAGVTQTPRYLIKTRGQQVTLSCSPISGHRSVSWYQQTPGQGLQFLFEYFSETQRNKGNFPGRFSGRQFSNSRSEMNVSTLELGDSALYLCASSSTGETQYFGPGTRLLVL.

The chain has TRBV10-3 and TRBJ2-7; 7 bases fit TRBD2. V dropped 11 bases and J dropped 2; count of bases not matched to a gene: 12. The V gene's germline CDR1 is ENHRY and CDR2 SYGVKD. This CDR3 contains 14 residues. The CDR3 spells CAYGKGGGTYEQYF. Here the CDR3 DNA reads TGTGCCTACGGGAAGGGCGGGGGAACCTACGAGCAGTACTTC.

This chain uses TRBV4-1 with TRBJ1-5; TRBD1 matches at 9 bases. CDR3 length equals 17 residues. The germline CDR1 and CDR2 sequences are MGHRA and YSYEKL. Trimming took 1 base from V and 0 from J; bases not matched to a gene: 4. In nucleotides, the CDR3 is TGCGCCAGCAGCCAAGTACAGGGGGCCGATAGCAATCAGCCCCAGCATTTT. As protein: CASSQVQGADSNQPQHF.

V is TRBV6-5 and J is TRBJ1-3; 7 bases line up with TRBD1. V lost 4 bases, J lost 0 bases, and 3 bases stayed unmatched. CDR1 is MNHEY and CDR2 is SVGAGI in the germline V gene. The CDR3 has 15 residues. The CDR3, as DNA: TGTGCCAGCAGTTCCCACAGGGGCTCTGGAAACACCATATATTTT. It codes for CASSSHRGSGNTIYF.

The chain links TRBV6-1 to TRBJ2-1, with 7 positions matching TRBD1. CDR3 length equals 14 residues. Losses at the gene ends were 2 bases for V and 4 bases for J; bases not matched to a gene: 2. In germline, CDR1 is MNHNS, CDR2 SASEGT. The CDR3 nucleotides read TGTGCCAGCAGTGAAAGGGACAGTTACAATGAGCAGTTCTTC. Protein product: CASSERDSYNEQFF.

The chain uses TRBV19 and TRBJ2-1, with TRBD1 as a possible D gene (6 bases). Germline values: CDR1 LNHDA, CDR2 SQIVND (reference sequence). Trimming stripped 1 base from V and 8 bases from J, with 12 bases between. This CDR3 region has 14 residues. The CDR3 nucleotides are TGTGCCAGTAGTATAGTCCGGCAGGGGCATGAGCAGTTCTTC. Amino acid sequence: CASSIVRQGHEQFF.